Presented here are 21 T cell receptor beta chains from one specimen sequenced in a study of T-cell reconstitution after alpha-beta-depleted transplantation in children. Unique molecular identifiers were incorporated during preparation of the TCRbeta library. TCRdb processed the PCR reads anew with MiXCR; each CDR3 protein has one entry. The data show around 700,000 distinct CDR3 sequences, about 12% seen once. The source was PBMCs, collected before TCRalphabeta/CD19-depleted stem cell transplant. The receptors here all came from a girl aged 2 to 10 with congenital amegakaryocytic thrombocytopenia, due to receive a stem cell transplant.

This clonotype was seen at least ten times. The chain uses TRBV7-2 and TRBJ2-3; a possible D gene is TRBD2 (5 bases). V was pared by 1 base and J by 5 bases, with 10 bases between. The CDR3 runs to 14 residues. Germline V lookup: CDR1 SGHTA, CDR2 FQGNSA. The CDR3 nucleotides read TGTGCCAGCAGCTTAGAGTTCAGCGGAGATACGCAGTATTTT. It yields the protein CASSLEFSGDTQYF. Supplemented by reference TRBV7-2 and TRBJ2-3, the full variable domain reads GAGVSQSPSNKVTEKGKDVELRCDPISGHTALYWYRQSLGQGLEFLIYFQGNSAPDKSGLPSDRFSAERTGGSVSTLTIQRTQQEDSAVYLCASSLEFSGDTQYFGPGTRLTVL.

This clonotype showed up many times. The chain couples TRBV5-1 to TRBJ2-3; possible D gene TRBD2, 6 bases. V dropped 3 bases and J dropped 7 bases, with 12 bases sitting between them. The CDR3 loop spans 13 amino acids. In germline, CDR1 is SGHRS, CDR2 YFSETQ. Here the CDR3 reads CASSSGGGYTQYF. The CDR3 DNA is TGCGCCAGCAGCTCCGGGGGTGGATATACGCAGTATTTT.

The chain couples TRBV5-1 to TRBJ2-1, with D possibly matching TRBD1 (6 bases). The CDR3 length is 16 residues. V lost 2 bases, J lost 2 bases, and 14 bases lay in between. From germline, CDR1 is SGHRS and CDR2 YFSETQ. CDR3 amino acids: CASSFGNRDPYNEQFF. CDR3 nucleotide sequence: TGCGCCAGCAGCTTTGGTAACAGGGATCCCTACAATGAGCAGTTCTTC.

The chain uses TRBV20-1 and TRBJ2-7, with 8 nucleotides matching TRBD1. V shed 6 bases, J shed 2 bases, and the junction held 6 bases outside the gene matches. CDR3 length equals 13 residues. Per germline, CDR1 DFQATT and CDR2 SNEGSKA (reference sequence). The CDR3 here is CSAGRQGPYEQYF. The DNA of the CDR3 is TGCAGTGCAGGGAGACAGGGGCCCTACGAGCAGTACTTC.

There are a few counts of this clonotype. The chain carries TRBV27 and TRBJ2-2; D not certain. The V gene lost 4 bases and the J gene lost 2 bases, with 20 bases spanning the gap. CDR3 size: 18 residues. CDR1 is MNHEY, CDR2 SMNVEV, per germline (reference sequence). The CDR3 loop is CASSSPGLLTPNTGELFF. The CDR3 nucleotides read TGTGCCAGCAGTTCCCCCGGTCTCCTGACCCCTAACACCGGGGAGCTGTTTTTT.

V gene TRBV29-1 combines with J gene TRBJ2-1; TRBD2 might be the D (5 bases). CDR1 is SQVTM and CDR2 is ANQGSEA in the germline V gene. This CDR3 contains 13 residues. Trimming shortened V by 5 bases and J by 10 bases, and 18 bases separated the two germline ends. CDR3 nucleotide sequence: TGCAGCGTTCTTTTGGACTCAGTGCAGGAGCAGTTCTTC. Encoded protein: CSVLLDSVQEQFF.

This clonotype was counted only a few times. The V gene is TRBV30, the J gene TRBJ1-3; D not resolved. The V end was cut by 2 bases, the J end by 0 bases, with 5 bases between. The CDR3 runs to 13 residues. Germline V gene sequence: CDR1 GTSNPN, CDR2 SVGIG (reference sequence). In DNA, the CDR3 is TGTGCCTGGAGTCCGGACTCTGGAAACACCATATATTTT. Translated, it gives CAWSPDSGNTIYF.

This clonotype showed up many times. V usage is TRBV5-1 and J usage is TRBJ1-1; 8 nucleotides line up with TRBD1. V dropped 2 bases and J dropped 1; count of bases not matched to a gene: 4. The germline V gene has CDR1 SGHRS and CDR2 YFSETQ. CDR3 length: 15 amino acids. The CDR3 DNA reads TGCGCCAGCAGCTTTGACAGGGGTCGGAACACTGAAGCTTTCTTT. Encoded protein: CASSFDRGRNTEAFF.

This chain uses TRBV5-1 with TRBJ2-1; D is perhaps TRBD1 or TRBD2 (5 bases each). Germline assignment: CDR1 SGHRS and CDR2 YFSETQ. With 4 bases removed from V and 10 bases from J, the gap between germline ends came to 21 bases. CDR3 length equals 15 residues. The CDR3 is CASSPPWQGSGEQFF. The CDR3 DNA follows: TGCGCCAGCAGCCCACCCTGGCAGGGTTCGGGGGAGCAGTTCTTC.

Many counts were recorded for this clonotype. The rearrangement uses TRBV21-1 and TRBJ2-1; TRBD2 is the table's D call and was not checked against the DNA. TRBV21-1 is reported as a pseudogene. The CDR3 spans 16 residues. CDR3 amino acids: CASSKLRAGGYNEQFF. CDR3 in DNA: TGTGCCAGCAGCAAATTGCGAGCGGGAGGGTACAATGAGCAGTTCTTC.

This clonotype was recorded a few times. The chain is built from TRBV25-1 and TRBJ2-5; D call uncertain. The germline V and J ends were trimmed by 3 bases and 6 bases, with 14 bases remaining between them. The CDR3 extends over 14 amino acids. Looked up from germline, CDR1 is MGHDK and CDR2 is SYGVNS. CDR3 protein: CASSDPIGAKTQYF. The CDR3, as DNA: TGTGCCAGCAGTGACCCCATTGGTGCGAAGACCCAGTACTTC.

This clonotype has a count of ten or more. The CDR3 nucleotides read TGTGCCAGCAGTGACCAACTAGCTGATGAGGATACGCAGTATTTT. Translated: CASSDQLADEDTQYF. The chain carries TRBV12-3 or TRBV12-4 and TRBJ2-3; tentatively, D is TRBD2 (6 bases). There are 15 residues in the CDR3. V gave up 5 bases and J gave up 6 bases, with 18 bases separating them.

The table lists this clonotype with many counts. J is TRBJ2-3 and V is TRBV7-9, with 8 nucleotides matching TRBD1. This CDR3 comprises 14 residues. V was pared by 5 bases and J by 4 bases, with 5 bases of the junction left unmatched. The germline gives CDR1 SEHNR, CDR2 FQNEAQ (reference sequence). The CDR3 DNA is TGTGCCAGCAGCCATCGACAGGGGCCAGATACGCAGTATTTT. Translating it yields CASSHRQGPDTQYF.

The gene calls are TRBV27 and TRBJ2-2; perhaps TRBD2 as D (6 bases). CDR3 length: 17 amino acids. The ends were cut back, 8 bases at V and 5 bases at J, with 24 bases in the middle. The V gene's germline CDR1 is MNHEY and CDR2 SMNVEV (reference sequence). The CDR3 loop reads CASQPEGRRPETGELFF. CDR3 in DNA: TGTGCCAGCCAACCGGAGGGCAGGCGGCCTGAAACCGGGGAGCTGTTTTTT.

This clonotype was found many times. V gene TRBV5-1 combines with J gene TRBJ2-1; 9 nucleotides line up with TRBD1. V lost 1 base, J lost 6 bases, and 5 bases stayed unmatched. CDR3 length: 15 residues. CDR1 is SGHRS, CDR2 YFSETQ, per germline. For the CDR3, the DNA is TGCGCCAGCAGCTTGAGACCGGGACAGGGCAATGAGCAGTTCTTC. This codes for CASSLRPGQGNEQFF.

This clonotype was counted at least ten times. This chain uses TRBV7-9 with TRBJ2-7; no clear D gene. Germline loops: CDR1 SEHNR, CDR2 FQNEAQ (reference sequence). Trimming removed 5 bases from V and 6 bases from J, with 11 bases in between. The CDR3 contains 12 residues. The DNA of the CDR3 is TGTGCCAGCAGCCTAAAGTCGGGCGAGCAGTACTTC. Translating it yields CASSLKSGEQYF.

Points on this clonotype: A clone one base away is much larger, so this may be a read error. The chain uses TRBV12-3 or TRBV12-4 and TRBJ2-1, with a possible D match to TRBD2 (5 bases). The CDR3 consists of 15 residues. Written as DNA, the CDR3 is TGTGCCAGCAGCCTTCGACTAAGCTCCTTCAATGAGCAGTTCTTC. Residues: CASSLRLSSFNEQFF.

Ten or more counts support this clonotype. The rearrangement links TRBV15 to TRBJ2-3; 7 nucleotides agree with TRBD1. The CDR3 length is 15 residues. The V gene's germline CDR1 is LNHNV and CDR2 YYDKDF (reference sequence). With V trimmed by 8 bases and J by 2 bases, 10 bases remained unmatched. The CDR3 is CATVRDSKFTDTQYF. In DNA, the CDR3 is TGTGCCACCGTCAGGGACAGCAAATTCACAGATACGCAGTATTTT.

Many counts were recorded for this clonotype. The V gene is TRBV10-3, the J gene TRBJ2-3, with 10 bases fitting TRBD2. This CDR3 region has 16 residues. Germline V CDR1 and CDR2: ENHRY, SYGVKD. V was pared by 5 bases and J by 1 base, with 6 bases of the junction left unmatched. Here the CDR3 reads CAISSRTSGGTDTQYF. CDR3 nucleotide sequence: TGTGCCATCAGTTCTCGGACTAGCGGCGGCACAGATACGCAGTATTTT.

There are a few counts of this clonotype. The CDR3 DNA follows: TGTGCCAGCAGCCAAGAAGGCCTAGCGGGGCGCCCGTACCCCAATGAGCAGTTCTTC. Residues: CASSQEGLAGRPYPNEQFF. The chain joins TRBV14 to TRBJ2-1, with 9 bases that match TRBD2. CDR3 length equals 19 residues. V shed 0 bases and J 6 bases; nucleotides not matched to a gene: 15. CDR1 is SGHDN and CDR2 is FVKESK in the germline V gene.

This clonotype was detected only a few times. The J gene is TRBJ2-1, the V gene TRBV6-2 or TRBV6-3, with TRBD2 matching over 7 bases. This CDR3 spans 16 amino acids. Germline CDR1 reads MNHEY; CDR2 reads SVGEGT. With 0 bases clipped from V and 3 bases from J, the junction kept 5 bases outside the gene matches. The CDR3 sequence is CASSYSGEGHYNEQFF. The CDR3 coding sequence is TGTGCCAGCAGTTACTCGGGGGAGGGCCACTACAATGAGCAGTTCTTC.